These 16 T cell receptor beta chains were all obtained from the same sample, sequenced in a study of OX40 agonist ivuxolimab in advanced cancers. Using immunoSEQ multiplex PCR, the repertoire was profiled, and TCRdb retains in-frame clones only, with some absent. The table includes tens of thousands of clones, around 83% detected once. Material: CD4+ or CD8+ T cells sorted from blood, obtained in a trial of the OX40 agonist ivuxolimab. These receptors came from an adult with an advanced solid tumor such as melanoma, head and neck, liver or kidney cancer.

The chain carries TRBV19 and TRBJ1-1; D is ambiguous. The CDR3 has 13 amino acids. The ends were cut back, 7 bases at V and 1 base at J, with 10 bases in the middle. Germline V gene sequence: CDR1 LNHDA, CDR2 SQIVND (reference sequence). The CDR3 reads CASNRVENTEAFF. For the CDR3, the DNA is TGTGCCAGTAATCGGGTCGAGAACACTGAAGCTTTCTTT.

This clone appeared a few times. This chain links TRBV6-5 with TRBJ2-5; D may correspond to TRBD1 or TRBD2 (5 bases each). This CDR3 region has 13 residues. The germline gives CDR1 MNHEY, CDR2 SVGAGI. V was shortened by 4 bases and J by 4 bases, with 10 bases between the two germline ends. The DNA for the CDR3 is TGTGCCAGCAGTTTTCCTGGGACAGAGACCCAGTACTTC. Protein product: CASSFPGTETQYF.

The chain links TRBV18 to TRBJ2-7; tentatively, D is TRBD1 (6 bases). This CDR3 has 16 amino acids. Trimming took 2 bases from V and 2 from J, leaving 16 bases between them. Germline CDR1 reads KGHSH; CDR2 reads LQKENI. DNA of the CDR3: TGTGCCAGCTCACCAGTCTGGGTGGGGGCGACCTACGAGCAGTACTTC. It specifies CASSPVWVGATYEQYF.

The chain is built from TRBV6-1 and TRBJ2-5; 12 bases agree with TRBD2. J lost 5 bases, V lost 4 bases, and 11 bases had no gene match. Germline CDR1 MNHNS, CDR2 SASEGT. The CDR3 is 17 amino acids. CDR3 DNA sequence: TGTGCCAGCAGTGGCACCTCTAGCGGGGGGGCCTGGGAGACCCAGTACTTC. This encodes CASSGTSSGGAWETQYF.

V usage is TRBV5-5 and J usage is TRBJ1-1; TRBD1 might be the D (5 bases). The germline V and J ends were trimmed by 4 bases and 3 bases, with 16 bases remaining between them. The V gene's germline CDR1 is SGHKS and CDR2 YYEKEE (reference sequence). CDR3 length: 15 residues. The chain's CDR3 is CASSPDSRIYTEAFF. Here the CDR3 DNA reads TGTGCCAGCAGCCCCGACAGCCGGATATACACTGAAGCTTTCTTT.

This sequence joins TRBV10-3 and TRBJ2-7, with 12 positions matching TRBD1. Germline V gene lookup returns CDR1 ENHRY and CDR2 SYGVKD. V shed 3 bases and J 5 bases; nucleotides not matched to a gene: 5. The CDR3 sequence is 15 residues long. The CDR3 DNA reads as TGTGCCATCAGTGACCGGGACAGGGGGCCTCACGAGCAGTACTTC. Its translation is CAISDRDRGPHEQYF.

The chain employs TRBV19 and TRBJ1-1, with D unclear. This CDR3 has 13 amino acids. Trimming took 3 bases from V and 1 from J, leaving 6 bases between them. CDR1 LNHDA and CDR2 SQIVND come from the germline V gene (reference sequence). The CDR3 here is CASSMRGNTEAFF. The CDR3 DNA sequence: TGTGCCAGTAGTATGCGGGGGAACACTGAAGCTTTCTTT.

CDR3 DNA: TGTGCCAGCTCACCAGTGGACAGTTCTTCCTACGAGCAGTACTTC. It specifies CASSPVDSSSYEQYF. The genes are TRBV18 and TRBJ2-7; TRBD1 is a possible D gene (6 bases). CDR1 and CDR2 from the germline V gene are KGHSH and LQKENI. Trimming cost V 2 bases and J 1 base, with 12 bases left between them. CDR3 length: 15 residues.

The chain uses TRBV14 and TRBJ2-7; TRBD2 matches at 10 bases. Germline V gene data show CDR1 as SGHDN and CDR2 as FVKESK. J gave up 7 bases and V 1 base, and 7 bases lay outside the gene matches. The CDR3 totals 15 residues. The CDR3 spells CASSQGGLAGEEQYF. The DNA for the CDR3 is TGTGCCAGCAGCCAAGGCGGTCTAGCGGGGGAAGAGCAGTACTTC.

CDR3 residues: CASSQPRTGVLETQYF. The CDR3, as DNA: TGTGCCAGCAGCCAACCTCGGACAGGGGTTCTGGAGACCCAGTACTTC. This sequence joins TRBV14 and TRBJ2-5; TRBD1 aligns across 9 bases. The V segment lost 2 bases and the J segment 5 bases; nucleotides outside the gene matches: 9. CDR1 is SGHDN, CDR2 FVKESK, per germline. The CDR3 runs to 16 residues.

The chain is built from TRBV7-8 and TRBJ2-1, with D perhaps matching TRBD1 (6 bases). V was cut by 1 base and J by 5 bases, with 9 bases left in between. Germline CDR1 reads SGHVS; CDR2 reads FQNEAQ. CDR3 size: 14 residues. The CDR3 nucleotides read TGTGCCAGCAGCTTAGTCGGACAGAACAATGAGCAGTTCTTC. Encoded protein: CASSLVGQNNEQFF.

The chain recombines TRBV19 with TRBJ1-2; D gene ambiguous. From germline, CDR1 is LNHDA and CDR2 SQIVND (reference sequence). V lost 1 base, J lost 1 base, and 10 bases lay in between. The CDR3 is 15 amino acids. CDR3 nucleotides: TGTGCCAGTAGTATAGTATCCAGGAATAACTATGGCTACACCTTC. Its translation: CASSIVSRNNYGYTF.

The chain combines TRBV11-2 with TRBJ1-6; D is perhaps TRBD1 (5 bases). Germline assignment: CDR1 SGHAT and CDR2 FQNNGV. This CDR3 comprises 16 residues. Trimming shortened V by 2 bases and J by 3 bases, and 11 bases separated the two germline ends. The CDR3 DNA follows: TGTGCCAGCAGCTTAAACACAGGCAGCTATAATTCACCCCTCCACTTT. Translated, it gives CASSLNTGSYNSPLHF.

This clone was picked up one time. The J gene is TRBJ2-3, the V gene TRBV9; 8 nucleotides align to TRBD1. The V segment lost 0 bases and the J segment 1 base; nucleotides outside the gene matches: 7. Germline lookup yields CDR1 SGDLS and CDR2 YYNGEE. The CDR3 is 17 amino acids. CDR3 bases: TGTGCCAGCAGCGTAGTCAGGGGGCTAGAGGGCACAGATACGCAGTATTTT. This encodes CASSVVRGLEGTDTQYF.

The V and J genes are TRBV14 and TRBJ2-7; no clear D gene. Looked up from germline, CDR1 is SGHDN and CDR2 is FVKESK. The CDR3 runs to 12 residues. Trimming pared 4 bases from V and 0 bases from J, leaving 4 bases between. CDR3 protein: CASSRDSYEQYF. The CDR3 DNA follows: TGTGCCAGCAGCCGGGACTCCTACGAGCAGTACTTC.

This clone was detected a few times. The chain is built from TRBV10-3 and TRBJ2-2, with 7 bases that match TRBD2. With V trimmed by 10 bases and J by 2 bases, 10 bases remained unmatched. CDR3 length: 15 residues. The V gene's germline CDR1 is ENHRY and CDR2 SYGVKD. As DNA, the CDR3 is TGTGCCACCGGTTTAGCGGGTACAAACACCGGGGAGCTGTTTTTT. It translates to CATGLAGTNTGELFF.